These 10 T cell receptor beta chains were sequenced from one sample in a study of blood T cell repertoires in COVID-19. Assay used: immunoSEQ multiplex PCR; TCRdb lists only in-frame clones, some missing. The repertoire holds hundreds of thousands of clones, with about nine tenths as singletons. The specimen sequenced was peripheral blood. These receptors were taken from a man aged 55 to 70 who had recovered from COVID-19.

CDR3: CASSIPGDRVAYGYTF. The CDR3 nucleotides read TGTGCCAGTAGTATTCCCGGGGACAGGGTAGCCTATGGCTACACCTTC. The V call is TRBV19, the J call TRBJ1-2, with 9 bases lining up with TRBD1. The CDR3 contains 16 residues. V dropped 3 bases and J dropped 4; count of bases not matched to a gene: 9. Per germline, CDR1 LNHDA and CDR2 SQIVND (reference sequence).

The J gene is TRBJ1-5, the V gene TRBV21-1; the table's D call TRBD1 went unverified against the DNA. TRBV21-1 represents a pseudogene. This CDR3 is built from 14 residues. The CDR3 DNA is TGTGCCAGCAGAGGCGCAGGGAGCAATCAGCCCCAGCATTTT. Amino acid sequence: CASRGAGSNQPQHF.

The J gene is TRBJ2-1, the V gene TRBV19; tentatively, D is TRBD1 (6 bases). The CDR3 is made up of 16 amino acids. The ends were cut back, 6 bases at V and 6 bases at J, with 21 bases in the middle. Germline-derived CDR1 and CDR2 are LNHDA and SQIVND (reference sequence). As DNA, the CDR3 is TGTGCCAGTAGCGCCTCCCGCCAGGGGCTCTCCAATGAGCAGTTCTTC. This sequence encodes CASSASRQGLSNEQFF.

The V gene is TRBV19, the J gene TRBJ1-6; D is possibly TRBD1 (5 bases). The CDR3 is 15 amino acids. The ends were cut back, 3 bases at V and 8 bases at J, with 14 bases in the middle. In germline, CDR1 is LNHDA, CDR2 SQIVND (reference sequence). The CDR3 region is CASSINRDFYSPLHF. As DNA, the CDR3 is TGTGCCAGTAGTATCAACCGGGACTTTTATTCACCCCTCCACTTT.

This clone was counted a few times. The chain joins TRBV28 to TRBJ1-5; TRBD1 agrees at 12 bases. The CDR3 totals 15 residues. V was pared by 4 bases and J by 6 bases, with 4 bases of the junction left unmatched. CDR1 is MDHEN, CDR2 SYDVKM, per germline. For the CDR3, the DNA is TGTGCCAGCAGTTCGGGACAGGGGGCAATTCAGCCCCAGCATTTT. Amino acids: CASSSGQGAIQPQHF.

This rearrangement joins TRBV10-2 to TRBJ1-2, with 10 bases lining up with TRBD1. J lost 2 bases, V lost 3 bases, and 3 bases had no gene match. Germline loops: CDR1 WSHSY, CDR2 SAAADI. The CDR3 runs 15 residues. The CDR3 sequence is CASSEGTGANYGYTF. The CDR3, as DNA: TGCGCCAGCAGTGAAGGGACAGGGGCAAACTATGGCTACACCTTC.

The V gene is TRBV21-1, the J gene TRBJ2-7; TRBD1 is the table's D call and was not checked against the DNA. TRBV21-1 is designated a pseudogene. This CDR3 region has 12 residues. The CDR3 DNA sequence: TGTGCCAGCCTTTCAGGGGCCTACGAGCAGTACTTC. Its translation: CASLSGAYEQYF.

The CDR3: CATSRDPRYRLNTEAFF. The CDR3, as DNA: TGTGCCACCAGCAGAGATCCGCGATACAGACTGAACACTGAAGCTTTCTTT. This chain links TRBV15 with TRBJ1-1; D not resolved. The ends were cut back, 0 bases at V and 0 bases at J, with 14 bases in the middle. The CDR3 is made up of 17 amino acids. Germline CDR1 reads LNHNV; CDR2 reads YYDKDF (reference sequence).

The V call is TRBV2, the J call TRBJ1-6; D remains ambiguous. Trimming stripped 3 bases from V and 4 bases from J, with 7 bases between. CDR1 SNHLY and CDR2 FYNNEI come from the germline V gene. The CDR3 has 14 residues. CDR3 amino acids: CASSEGTYNSPLHF. DNA of the CDR3: TGTGCCAGCAGTGAGGGCACTTATAATTCACCCCTCCACTTT.

J is TRBJ1-1 and V is TRBV7-3, with D hard to call. V gave up 5 bases and J gave up 5 bases, with 15 bases separating them. The CDR3 is 14 amino acids. Germline CDR1 and CDR2: SGHTA and FQGTGA. CDR3 DNA: TGTGCCAGCAGCCAATCAGGTACCCGGACTGAAGCTTTCTTT. Residues: CASSQSGTRTEAFF.